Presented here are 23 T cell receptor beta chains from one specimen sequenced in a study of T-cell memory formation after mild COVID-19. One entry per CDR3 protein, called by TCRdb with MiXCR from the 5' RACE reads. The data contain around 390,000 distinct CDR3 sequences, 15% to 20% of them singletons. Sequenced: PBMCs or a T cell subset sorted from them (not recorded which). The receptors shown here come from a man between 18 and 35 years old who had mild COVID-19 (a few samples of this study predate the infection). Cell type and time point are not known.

Here the CDR3 reads CASTDRVSGNTIYF. In DNA form, the CDR3 reads TGTGCCAGTACGGACAGGGTTTCTGGAAACACCATATATTTT. The genes are TRBV5-5 and TRBJ1-3, with 8 positions matching TRBD1. V lost 8 bases and J lost 1; bases outside the gene matches: 5. CDR3 size: 14 residues. CDR1 and CDR2 from the germline V gene are SGHKS and YYEKEE (reference sequence).

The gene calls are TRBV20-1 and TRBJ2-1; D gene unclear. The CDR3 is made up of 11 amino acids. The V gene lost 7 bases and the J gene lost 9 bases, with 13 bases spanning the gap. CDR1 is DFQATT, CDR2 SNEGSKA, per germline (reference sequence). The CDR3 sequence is CSVGRSSEQFF. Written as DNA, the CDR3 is TGCAGTGTCGGTCGGAGTAGTGAGCAGTTCTTC.

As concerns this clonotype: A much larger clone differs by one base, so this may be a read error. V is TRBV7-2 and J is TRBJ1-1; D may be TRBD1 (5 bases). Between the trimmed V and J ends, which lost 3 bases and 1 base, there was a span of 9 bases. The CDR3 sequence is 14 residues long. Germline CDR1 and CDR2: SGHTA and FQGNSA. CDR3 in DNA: TGTGCCAGCAGCTTCGGGACGGAGAACACTGAAGCTTTCTTT. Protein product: CASSFGTENTEAFF.

CDR3 DNA: TGCGCCAGCAGCCAAGGGATCAGAGTGAACACTGAAGCTTTCTTT. Its translation: CASSQGIRVNTEAFF. This chain uses TRBV4-3 with TRBJ1-1; D is ambiguous. The V end lost 1 base, the J end lost 0 bases, and 9 bases lay between the germline ends. Germline V gene lookup returns CDR1 LGHNA and CDR2 YSLEER. The CDR3 length is 15 residues.

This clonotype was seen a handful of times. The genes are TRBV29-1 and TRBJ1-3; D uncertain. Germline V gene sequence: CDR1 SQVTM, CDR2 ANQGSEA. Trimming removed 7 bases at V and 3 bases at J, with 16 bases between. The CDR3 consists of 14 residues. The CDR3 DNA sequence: TGCAGCGGTGGGTGGGGTACCGATGGAAACACCATATATTTT. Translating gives CSGGWGTDGNTIYF.

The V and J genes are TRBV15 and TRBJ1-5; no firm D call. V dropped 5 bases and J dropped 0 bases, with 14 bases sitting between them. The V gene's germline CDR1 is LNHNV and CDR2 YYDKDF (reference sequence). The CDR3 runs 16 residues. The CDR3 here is CATSSRGRNSNQPQHF. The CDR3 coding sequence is TGTGCCACCAGCTCCCGAGGGCGGAATAGCAATCAGCCCCAGCATTTT.

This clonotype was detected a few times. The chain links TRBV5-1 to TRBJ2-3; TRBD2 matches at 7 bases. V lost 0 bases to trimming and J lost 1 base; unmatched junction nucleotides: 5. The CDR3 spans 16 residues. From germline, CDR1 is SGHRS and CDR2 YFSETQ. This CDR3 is CASSLANAGGTDTQYF. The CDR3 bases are TGCGCCAGCAGCTTGGCCAATGCGGGGGGCACAGATACGCAGTATTTT.

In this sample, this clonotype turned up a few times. CDR3 protein: CASSAAGASYQPQHF. DNA for the CDR3: TGTGCCAGCTCAGCAGCAGGGGCTTCCTATCAGCCCCAGCATTTT. This chain links TRBV18 with TRBJ1-5; the D gene is possibly TRBD1 (6 bases). In germline, CDR1 is KGHSH, CDR2 LQKENI. This CDR3 contains 15 residues. V lost 5 bases, J lost 5 bases, and 16 bases lay in between.

The CDR3 DNA follows: TGTGCCAGCAGCGTGACCCCAGGGAACAATGAGCAGTTCTTC. Translated, it gives CASSVTPGNNEQFF. The rearrangement joins TRBV9 to TRBJ2-1, with D possibly matching TRBD1 (5 bases). Trimming took 2 bases from V and 5 from J, leaving 11 bases between them. The CDR3 loop spans 14 amino acids. The V gene's germline CDR1 is SGDLS and CDR2 YYNGEE. Based on the CDR3 plus reference TRBV9 and TRBJ2-1, the full variable domain is DSGVTQTPKHLITATGQRVTLRCSPRSGDLSVYWYQQSLDQGLQFLIQYYNGEERAKGNILERFSAQQFPDLHSELNLSSLELGDSALYFCASSVTPGNNEQFFGPGTRLTVL.

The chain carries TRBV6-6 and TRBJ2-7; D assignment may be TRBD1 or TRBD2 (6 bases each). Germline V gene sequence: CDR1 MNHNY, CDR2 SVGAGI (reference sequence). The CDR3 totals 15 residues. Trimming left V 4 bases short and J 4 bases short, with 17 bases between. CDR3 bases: TGTGCCAGCAGTTCCAGAGTTGGAGGGGGATACGAGCAGTACGTC. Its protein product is CASSSRVGGGYEQYV.

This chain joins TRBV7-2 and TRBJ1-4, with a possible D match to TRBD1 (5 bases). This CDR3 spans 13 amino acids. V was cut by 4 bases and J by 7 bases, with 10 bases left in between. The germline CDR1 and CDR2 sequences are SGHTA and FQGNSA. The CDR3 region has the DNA TGTGCCAGCAGCTCACAGGCGGGTGAAAAACTGTTTTTT. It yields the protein CASSSQAGEKLFF.

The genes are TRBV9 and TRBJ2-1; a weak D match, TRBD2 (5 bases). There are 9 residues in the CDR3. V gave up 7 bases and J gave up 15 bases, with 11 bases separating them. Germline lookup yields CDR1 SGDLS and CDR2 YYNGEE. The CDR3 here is CASEGLGFF. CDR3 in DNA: TGTGCCAGCGAGGGTTTGGGGTTCTTC.

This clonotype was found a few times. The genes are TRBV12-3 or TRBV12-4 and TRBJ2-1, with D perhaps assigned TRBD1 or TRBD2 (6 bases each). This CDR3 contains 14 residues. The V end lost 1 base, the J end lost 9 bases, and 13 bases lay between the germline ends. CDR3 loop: CASSLEPGAGEQFF. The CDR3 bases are TGTGCCAGCAGTTTAGAACCGGGGGCAGGTGAGCAGTTCTTC.

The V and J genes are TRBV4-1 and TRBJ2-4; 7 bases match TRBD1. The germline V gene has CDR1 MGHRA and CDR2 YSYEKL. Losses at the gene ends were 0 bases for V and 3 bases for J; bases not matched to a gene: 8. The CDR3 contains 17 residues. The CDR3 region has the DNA TGCGCCAGCAGCCAAGAAGGCAGGGGGTTCGTCAAAAACATTCAGTACTTC. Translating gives CASSQEGRGFVKNIQYF.

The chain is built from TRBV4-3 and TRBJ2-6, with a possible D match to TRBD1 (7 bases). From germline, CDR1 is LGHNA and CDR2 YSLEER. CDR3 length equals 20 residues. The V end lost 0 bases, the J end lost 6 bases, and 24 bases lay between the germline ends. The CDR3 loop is CASSQEPPSGGRGAANVLTF. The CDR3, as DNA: TGCGCCAGCAGCCAAGAACCCCCGTCAGGGGGGCGAGGTGCGGCCAACGTCCTGACTTTC.

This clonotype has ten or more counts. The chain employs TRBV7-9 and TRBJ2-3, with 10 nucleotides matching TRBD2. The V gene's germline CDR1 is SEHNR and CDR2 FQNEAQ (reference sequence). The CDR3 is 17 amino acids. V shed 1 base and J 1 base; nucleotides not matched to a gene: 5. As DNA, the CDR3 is TGTGCCAGCAGCTTAGTCGGAACTAGCGGGGGCACAGATACGCAGTATTTT. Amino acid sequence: CASSLVGTSGGTDTQYF.

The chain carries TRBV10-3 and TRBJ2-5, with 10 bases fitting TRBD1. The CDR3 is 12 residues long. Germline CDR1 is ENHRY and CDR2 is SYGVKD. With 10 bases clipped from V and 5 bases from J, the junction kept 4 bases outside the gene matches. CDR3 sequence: CATGTGVETQYF. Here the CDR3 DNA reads TGTGCCACCGGGACAGGGGTGGAGACCCAGTACTTC.

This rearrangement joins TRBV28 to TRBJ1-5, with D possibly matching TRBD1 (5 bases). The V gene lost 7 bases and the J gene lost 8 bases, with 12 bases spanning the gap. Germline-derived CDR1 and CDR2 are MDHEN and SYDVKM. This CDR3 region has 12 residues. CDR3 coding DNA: TGTGCCAGCAACATCTCAGGGAAGCCCCAGCATTTT. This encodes CASNISGKPQHF.

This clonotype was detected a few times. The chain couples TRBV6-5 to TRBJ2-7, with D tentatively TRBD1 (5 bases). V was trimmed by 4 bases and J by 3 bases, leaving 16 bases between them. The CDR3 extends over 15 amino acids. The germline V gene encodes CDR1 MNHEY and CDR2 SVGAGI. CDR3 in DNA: TGTGCCAGCAGTTCGCTCCAGGGTCCGCGCTACGAGCAGTACTTC. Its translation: CASSSLQGPRYEQYF.

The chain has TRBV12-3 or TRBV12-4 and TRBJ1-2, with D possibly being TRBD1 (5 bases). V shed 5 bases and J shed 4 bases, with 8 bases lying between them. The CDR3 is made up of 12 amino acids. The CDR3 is CASSKDTYGYTF. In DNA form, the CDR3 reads TGTGCCAGCAGTAAGGACACCTATGGCTACACCTTC.

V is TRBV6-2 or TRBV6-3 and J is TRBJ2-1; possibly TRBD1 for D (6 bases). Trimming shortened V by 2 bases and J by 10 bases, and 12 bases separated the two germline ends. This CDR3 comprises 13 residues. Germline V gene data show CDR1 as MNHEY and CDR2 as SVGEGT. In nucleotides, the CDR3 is TGTGCCAGCAGTTACGGGGGCAATCGGGAGCAGTTCTTC. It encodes CASSYGGNREQFF.

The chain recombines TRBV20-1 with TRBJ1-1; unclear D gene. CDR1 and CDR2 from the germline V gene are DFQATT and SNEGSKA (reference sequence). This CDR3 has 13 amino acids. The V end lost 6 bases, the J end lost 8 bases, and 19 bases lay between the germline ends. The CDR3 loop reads CSAVVYPGREAFF. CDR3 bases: TGCAGTGCCGTGGTATACCCGGGGAGGGAAGCTTTCTTT.

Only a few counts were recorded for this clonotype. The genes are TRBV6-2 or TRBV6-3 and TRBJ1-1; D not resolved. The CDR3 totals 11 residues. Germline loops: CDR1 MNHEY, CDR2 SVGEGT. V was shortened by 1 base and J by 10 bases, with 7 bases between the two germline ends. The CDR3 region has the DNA TGTGCCAGCAGTTACTGGGGTTCAGCTTTCTTT. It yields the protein CASSYWGSAFF.